These T cell receptor beta chains were read from a single sample in a study of blood T cell repertoires in COVID-19. Profiling relied on immunoSEQ multiplex PCR, and the TCRdb table lists in-frame clones only, not all of them. The sample lists around 77,000 clones; approximately 90% were seen once. The specimen was peripheral blood. These receptors came from a woman aged 55 to 70 with active COVID-19. Both conserved end residues are part of each CDR3. The D gene is left open where the match is weak. Part of the rows lack a size; the others show once, few, many or a class for expanded clones.

d_gene	v_gene	j_gene	abundance	CDR3nt	CDR3aa
-	TRBV7-2	TRBJ2-3	-	TGTGCCAGCAGGAGGACTCGGTCCACAGATACGCAGTATTTT	CASRRTRSTDTQYF
TRBD1	TRBV7-8	TRBJ1-5	-	TGTGCCAGCAGTTTAGGACAGGGACCTCAGCCCCAGCATTTT	CASSLGQGPQPQHF
TRBD2	TRBV9	TRBJ2-1	-	TGTGCCAGCAGCCTGCCAAGCGGGAGGGCAGCCAATGAGCAGTTCTTC	CASSLPSGRAANEQFF
-	TRBV28	TRBJ2-7	-	TGTGCCAGCAGCCGCACCTACTACGAGCAGTACTTC	CASSRTYYEQYF
TRBD1	TRBV2	TRBJ2-7	-	TGTGCCAGCGGGACAGGGTTGTACGAGCAGTACTTC	CASGTGLYEQYF
-	TRBV30	TRBJ2-3	-	TGTGCCTGGAGTGAGCTAGCCTTCACAGATACGCAGTATTTT	CAWSELAFTDTQYF
TRBD1	TRBV7-2	TRBJ1-2	-	TGTGCCAGCAGCTCGGACAGGGGGCAAGGTGGCTACACCTTC	CASSSDRGQGGYTF
-	TRBV7-2	TRBJ2-7	-	TGTGCCAGCAGCTTACAGGGCCCCTTTTCCTACGAGCAGTACTTC	CASSLQGPFSYEQYF
-	TRBV27	TRBJ1-1	-	TGTGCCAGCAGTTTACAGGGGACGAACACTGAAGCTTTCTTT	CASSLQGTNTEAFF
TRBD1	TRBV24-1	TRBJ1-2	-	TGTGCCACGAGCAGGGGGCGCGAATATGGCTACACCTTC	CATSRGREYGYTF
-	TRBV27	TRBJ1-2	-	TGTGCCAGCGGATCCGGCAACACCCGAGGTGGCTACACCTTC	CASGSGNTRGGYTF
TRBD2	TRBV19	TRBJ2-2	-	TGTGCCAGTAATGCGGGAGGGCCCACCGGGGAGCTGTTTTTT	CASNAGGPTGELFF
TRBD1	TRBV30	TRBJ1-6	-	TGTGCCTCCGACCGGGACAGGGGTTTGGGGGGCTCCCGCGGCAATTCACCCCTCCACTTT	CASDRDRGLGGSRGNSPLHF
TRBD1	TRBV18	TRBJ2-1	-	TGTGCCAGCTCCCCCACGACAGGGGACAATGAGCAGTTCTTC	CASSPTTGDNEQFF
TRBD1	TRBV5-1	TRBJ1-1	few	TGCGCCAGCAGACCAAATGACAGGGTAGGGGATTCTTTCTTT	CASRPNDRVGDSFF
TRBD2	TRBV4-1	TRBJ2-1	-	TGCGCCAGCAGCCTTTCCCCCAGCGGGAGTGTCAATGAGCAGTTCTTC	CASSLSPSGSVNEQFF
-	TRBV28	TRBJ1-2	-	TGTGCCAGCAGTTTACCCCACGCCCAAGGCGGAGGCTACACCTTC	CASSLPHAQGGGYTF
TRBD1	TRBV6-5	TRBJ1-2	-	TGTGCCAGCAGTTACGCCCCGGGACAGGTTTACGGCTACACCTTC	CASSYAPGQVYGYTF
-	TRBV5-8	TRBJ2-5	-	TGTGCCAGCAGCTTGTCCGGTCAGGGGGGTTCCCAAGAGACCCAGTACTTC	CASSLSGQGGSQETQYF
TRBD1	TRBV15	TRBJ1-5	-	TGTGCCACCAGCGTGGGGATTGGGGACAGGGGAAATCAGCCCCAGCATTTT	CATSVGIGDRGNQPQHF
-	TRBV7-6	TRBJ2-7	-	TGTGCCAGCAGCTTAGCGCGCGGCGGAGAAGTCTACGAGCAGTACTTC	CASSLARGGEVYEQYF
TRBD1	TRBV10-1	TRBJ2-3	-	TGCGCCAGCAGTGATGGGACAGCGAGAGATACGCAGTATTTT	CASSDGTARDTQYF
TRBD2	TRBV28	TRBJ2-5	-	TGTGCCAGCAAAGGGGCGGGAGTAGGCCAAGAGACCCAGTACTTC	CASKGAGVGQETQYF
TRBD2	TRBV28	TRBJ2-7	-	TGTGCCAGCAGTTCCCTAGGATTGAGCGGGAACTACGAGCAGTACTTC	CASSSLGLSGNYEQYF
TRBD1	TRBV4-1	TRBJ1-3	-	TGCGCCAGCAGCCCGCGACAGGGGGCGGCTGGAAACACCATATATTTT	CASSPRQGAAGNTIYF
TRBD1	TRBV30	TRBJ1-1	-	TGTGCCTGGACAACAGGGGTGGTAACTGAAGCTTTCTTT	CAWTTGVVTEAFF
-	TRBV19	TRBJ1-2	-	TGTGCCAGTAGATATGGACACAGGGCAGCTACTAACTATGGCTACACCTTC	CASRYGHRAATNYGYTF
-	TRBV5-6	TRBJ1-2	-	TGTGCCAGCAGCTTTTGGGGCCGCCTTAATTATGGCTACACCTTC	CASSFWGRLNYGYTF
-	TRBV5-5	TRBJ2-6	-	TGTGCCAGCAGCCTAACAGGGTCTGGGGCCAACGTCCTGACTTTC	CASSLTGSGANVLTF
TRBD1	TRBV5-4	TRBJ2-7	-	TGTGCCAGCAGCTCGTCAGTTGACAGGGTGGGGTACTTC	CASSSSVDRVGYF
-	TRBV7-9	TRBJ2-3	-	TGTGCCAGCAGCTCAGGGTATCGCACCACAGATACGCAGTATTTT	CASSSGYRTTDTQYF
TRBD2	TRBV5-1	TRBJ2-3	-	TGCGCCACCAAGCTAGCGGGGGGTAGCACAGATACGCAGTATTTT	CATKLAGGSTDTQYF
TRBD2	TRBV27	TRBJ2-7	-	TGTGCCAGCAGTTTATCGGCTGGGACTAGCGGGAACGAGCAGTACTTC	CASSLSAGTSGNEQYF
TRBD1	TRBV29-1	TRBJ1-4	-	TGCAGCGCTGTCAACCCTCTGGGACAGAATAATGAAAAACTGTTTTTT	CSAVNPLGQNNEKLFF
-	TRBV10-3	TRBJ2-1	-	TGTGCCATCAACAGCGGCTCCTACAATGAGCAGTTCTTC	CAINSGSYNEQFF
TRBD1	TRBV6-2/TRBV6-3	TRBJ1-6	-	TGTGCCAGCAGTTACCCACAGGGGGTAAATTCACCCCTCCACTTT	CASSYPQGVNSPLHF
-	TRBV7-2	TRBJ1-2	-	TGTGCCAGCAGCCCGACGGTGCGAGGCCTAGGCTATGGCTACACCTTC	CASSPTVRGLGYGYTF
-	TRBV24-1	TRBJ1-4	-	TGTGCCACCAGTATATATCGGCAGCGCAATGAAAAACTGTTTTTT	CATSIYRQRNEKLFF
TRBD1	TRBV28	TRBJ1-1	-	TGTGCCAGTAGGACAGGGGGCAACACTGAAGCTTTCTTT	CASRTGGNTEAFF
TRBD1	TRBV19	TRBJ1-5	-	TGTGCCAGTAGTCAGGCAGGGGGAAATCAGCCCCAGCATTTT	CASSQAGGNQPQHF
-	TRBV5-4	TRBJ1-2	-	TGTGCCAGCAGCTTGGATAGACAGGAGAGGGGCTACACCTTC	CASSLDRQERGYTF
-	TRBV18	TRBJ2-1	-	TGTGCCAGCTCACCAGGGGACTCCCGGGAGCAGTTCTTC	CASSPGDSREQFF
TRBD1	TRBV7-9	TRBJ1-5	-	TGTGCCAGCAGCCGAGAGGGACAGGGGAGTCAGCCCCAGCATTTT	CASSREGQGSQPQHF
TRBD1	TRBV13	TRBJ2-7	-	TGTGCCAGCAGCGTAAGGACAGGGGTCGAGCAGTACTTC	CASSVRTGVEQYF
-	TRBV30	TRBJ1-5	-	TGTGCCTGGAGTGTACAGGGTTTGAGCAATCAGCCCCAGCATTTT	CAWSVQGLSNQPQHF
TRBD1	TRBV11-2	TRBJ1-4	-	TGTGCCAGCAGCTACGGGACAGCTGCAACTAATGAAAAACTGTTTTTT	CASSYGTAATNEKLFF
-	TRBV3-1/TRBV3-2	TRBJ2-2	-	TGTGCCAGCACGTTCGGTACGAACACCGGGGAGCTGTTTTTT	CASTFGTNTGELFF
TRBD2	TRBV6-5	TRBJ2-1	-	TGTGCCAGCAGAAGGGACTACTCCTACAATGAGCAGTTCTTC	CASRRDYSYNEQFF
-	TRBV6-5	TRBJ1-3	-	TGTGCCAGCACCCTGGGGGCAGGAAACACCATATATTTT	CASTLGAGNTIYF
TRBD1	TRBV18	TRBJ2-7	-	TGTGCCAGCTCACCGGACAGGGTTCGTAACTACGAGCAGTACTTC	CASSPDRVRNYEQYF
TRBD2	TRBV6-1	TRBJ2-1	-	TGTGCCAGCAGTGAACGCAGCGGGAGTTTGTACAATGAGCAGTTCTTC	CASSERSGSLYNEQFF
-	TRBV2	TRBJ1-1	-	TGTGCCAGCAATGAAGTATCGGCGGACACTGAAGCTTTCTTT	CASNEVSADTEAFF
TRBD2	TRBV15	TRBJ2-1	-	TGTGCCACCAGCAGAGATATCCTAGCGGGAGTTGAGCAGTTCTTC	CATSRDILAGVEQFF
TRBD1	TRBV4-1	TRBJ2-7	-	TGCGCCAGCTCGCCCGGGACAGGAGGGTCTTACGAGCAGTACTTC	CASSPGTGGSYEQYF
TRBD2	TRBV7-8	TRBJ2-3	once	TGTGCCAGCAGCACGGGGGGATTCACAGATACGCAGTATTTT	CASSTGGFTDTQYF
TRBD1	TRBV29-1	TRBJ1-1	once	TGCAGCGTTGATCCGGGACAGGGGACCGCTGAAGCTTTCTTT	CSVDPGQGTAEAFF
-	TRBV20-1	TRBJ2-3	-	TGCAGTCCCGGCGGGATTCATACGCAGTATTTT	CSPGGIHTQYF
-	TRBV6-1	TRBJ2-1	-	TGTGCCAGCAGTGAAAGCGGTGCGGGACGATCCTACAATGAGCAGTTCTTC	CASSESGAGRSYNEQFF
TRBD2	TRBV6-1	TRBJ2-1	-	TGTGCCAGCAGTGAAGGTGGTAGCGGGAGTAATGAGCAGTTCTTC	CASSEGGSGSNEQFF